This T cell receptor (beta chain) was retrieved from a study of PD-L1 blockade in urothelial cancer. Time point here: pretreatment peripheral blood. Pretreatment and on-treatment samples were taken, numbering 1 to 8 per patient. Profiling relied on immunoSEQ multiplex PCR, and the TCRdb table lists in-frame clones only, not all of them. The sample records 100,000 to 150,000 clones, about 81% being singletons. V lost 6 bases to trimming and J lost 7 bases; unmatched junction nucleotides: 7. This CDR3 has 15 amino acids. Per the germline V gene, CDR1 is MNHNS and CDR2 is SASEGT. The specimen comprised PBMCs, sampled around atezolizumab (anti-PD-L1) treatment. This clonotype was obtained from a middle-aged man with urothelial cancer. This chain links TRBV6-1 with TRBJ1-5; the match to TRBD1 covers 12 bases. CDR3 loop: CASRKGTGGGQPQHF. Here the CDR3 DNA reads TGTGCCAGCAGAAAGGGGACAGGGGGCGGACAGCCCCAGCATTTT.